This TCR beta chain was found in a study of shared clonotypes between healthy human individuals (dated by TCRdb to 2018 to 2021). About the full investigation: A couple of women and three men aged 18 to 49 years were included in the cohort. For each donor, CD4 naive and CD4 memory were each run on three plates, CD8 naive on two plates, and CD8 memory on one plate. Each donor's leukapheresis produced roughly between roughly 0.9 and 8.9 billion PBMCs. To estimate repertoire size and how much clonotype sharing occurs between individuals, the study deeply sequenced the blood TCR repertoires of 5 or 6 healthy adults. To increase sequencing depth and limit assay-specific biases, different laboratories used diverse techniques to prepare libraries and sequence TCR repertoires. Beyond this particular receptor, the publication reports: Pairwise subsampling led to the expectation that sequencing depth would affect the degree of clonotype sharing among donors. The small number of donors limited the genetic and exposure-history diversity represented. Sharing across several donors was observed for roughly 5.4% of naive CD4, over 3% of naive CD8, about 2.3% of memory CD4, and roughly 0.43% of memory CD8 clonotypes. Higher generation probabilities were observed for clonotypes shared by all four sorted-subset donors than for non-shared clonotypes. Larger estimated clonotype richness was generally found for naive subsets than for memory subsets. Sampling was restricted to blood, and TCR repertoires in tissue are likely to differ from TCR repertoires in blood. Incomplete sequencing was indicated by rarefaction of sorted-subset datasets, despite the large sequencing depth.

Using the deep immunoSEQ assay, multiplex PCR amplified TCR CDR3 regions from genomic DNA. Extracted genomic DNA from each cell subset was distributed evenly across all wells of several immunoSEQ 96-well plates, and each plate was treated as a replicate. For sorted subsets, each replicate PCR was loaded with 200 ng genomic DNA, equivalent to 30,000 or so T cell genomes. Purified libraries were measured with a Qubit 3.0 fluorometer, size-checked on a Bioanalyzer 2100, and measured again with the KAPA Library Quantification kit. A separate single-read 150-cycle Illumina NextSeq 550 flow cell was used to sequence each immunoSEQ 96-well plate. Processing in the source paper ran as follows. Because the immunoSEQ output included only junctional sequences and no quality scores, the filtering could not be the same as the filtering used for full-length reads. To assign V/J genes and CDR3, sequences were annotated against IMGT germline references using PyIR, a Python wrapper for IgBLAST v1.9. Any read was removed if the V/J assignment was weak (E-value above 1e-6), the CDR3 was missing, or the read contained stop codons, out-of-frame junctions, or ambiguous translated residues. V3J clonotypes were defined as sequences sharing the same inferred V gene, J gene, and CDR3 amino acid sequence. Percentage overlap between repertoires was computed as shared unique clonotypes divided by the size of the smaller repertoire. Three approaches were used to assess repertoire richness: RTK rarefaction, the Chao1 estimator, and Recon v2.1 estimates of unobserved clonotypes. Generation probabilities were computed with OLGA for all TCRbeta clonotypes obtained by the gDNA method from a handful of donors. In TCRdb, the immuneACCESS table is reduced to in-frame sequences with V and J assigned. These tables do not hold every clone; where another copy was compared, an unresolved V gene accounts for under half, and the others remain unexplained. V, J and clone size derive from that table, while D and trimming were established from the DNA sequence. Present in this sample are some 1.4 million clones, roughly 96% of which were seen just once. Approximately 1% of the sample goes to the ten largest clones.

This clone was seen a few times. The antigen it recognizes is unknown. One base away there is no much larger clone; base qualities are not given. Healthy HIV-negative adults with no recently reported acute infections or vaccinations were included as donors. Every donor was a Caucasian adult living in Nashville, Tennessee, USA. CD4+ T cells were enriched by magnetic negative selection; naive cells were then positively selected on CD45RA, and the negative fraction formed the memory subset. After blood collection by leukapheresis, PBMCs were isolated using Ficoll-Histopaque density gradient centrifugation and then cryopreserved in the vapor phase of liquid nitrogen. Analytical flow cytometry was used to check the purity and quantity of each magnetically sorted T cell population. Genomic DNA was isolated from every sorted fraction and measured by UV absorbance on a Nanodrop 2000c. Trimming at the junction amounts to 11 bases on V and 2 bases on J, and the germline ends lie 12 bases apart. The CDR3, from cysteine to phenylalanine, totals 12 residues. Only the CDR3 part of the read is kept: 36 bases, read in frame from the first base. Reading the germline V gene gives CDR1 MDHEN and CDR2 SYDVKM.

The sequenced material came from naive CD4+ T cells sorted from blood. This specimen's cell subset or site label, per the study, means: CD45RA+ positively selected. Rearrangement joined TRBV28 to TRBJ1-2; TRBD1 is a possible D gene, resting on 6 matching bases. This TCR was sampled from a man younger than 45 in good health. The CDR3 corresponds to CAVTGRNYGYTF. The bases are TGTGCCGTTACAGGGAGGAACTATGGCTACACCTTC.